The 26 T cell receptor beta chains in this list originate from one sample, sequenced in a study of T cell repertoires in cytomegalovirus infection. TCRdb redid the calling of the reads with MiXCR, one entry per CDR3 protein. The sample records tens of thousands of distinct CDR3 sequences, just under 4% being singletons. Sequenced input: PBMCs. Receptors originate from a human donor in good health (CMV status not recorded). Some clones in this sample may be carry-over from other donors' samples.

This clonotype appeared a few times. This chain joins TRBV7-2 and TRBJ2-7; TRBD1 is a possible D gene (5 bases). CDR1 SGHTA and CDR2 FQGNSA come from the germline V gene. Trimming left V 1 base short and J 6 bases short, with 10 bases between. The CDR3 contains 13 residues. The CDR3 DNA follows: TGTGCCAGCAGCTTAGGGGCAGGGTTCGAGCAGTACTTC. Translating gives CASSLGAGFEQYF. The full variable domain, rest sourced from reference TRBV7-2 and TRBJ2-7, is GAGVSQSPSNKVTEKGKDVELRCDPISGHTALYWYRQSLGQGLEFLIYFQGNSAPDKSGLPSDRFSAERTGGSVSTLTIQRTQQEDSAVYLCASSLGAGFEQYFGPGTRLTVT.

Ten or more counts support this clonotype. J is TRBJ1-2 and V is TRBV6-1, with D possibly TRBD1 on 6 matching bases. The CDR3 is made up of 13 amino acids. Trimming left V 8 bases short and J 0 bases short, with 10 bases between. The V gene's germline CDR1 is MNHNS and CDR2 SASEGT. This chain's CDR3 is CASHRAPNYGYTF. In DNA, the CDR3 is TGTGCCAGCCACAGGGCCCCTAACTATGGCTACACCTTC.

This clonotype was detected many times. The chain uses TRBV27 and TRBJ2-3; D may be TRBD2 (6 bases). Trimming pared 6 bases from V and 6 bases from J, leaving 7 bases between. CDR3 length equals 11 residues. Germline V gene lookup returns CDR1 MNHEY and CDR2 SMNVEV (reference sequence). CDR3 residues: CASRSGDTQYF. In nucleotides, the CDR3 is TGTGCCAGCAGGAGCGGGGATACGCAGTATTTT.

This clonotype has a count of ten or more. Here the CDR3 reads CASSYDPRVVNTEAFF. Here the CDR3 DNA reads TGTGCCAGCAGTTACGACCCCCGGGTCGTGAACACTGAAGCTTTCTTT. The chain links TRBV6-2 or TRBV6-3 to TRBJ1-1, with no clear D. The V and J ends lost 2 bases and 0 bases respectively, with 13 bases between them. Germline loops: CDR1 MNHEY, CDR2 SVGEGT. The CDR3 has 16 residues.

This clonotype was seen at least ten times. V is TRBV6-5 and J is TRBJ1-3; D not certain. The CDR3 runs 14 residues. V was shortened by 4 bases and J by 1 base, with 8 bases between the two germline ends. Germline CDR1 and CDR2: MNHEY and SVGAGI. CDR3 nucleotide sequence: TGTGCCAGCAGTTCGCTAGAATCTGGAAACACCATATATTTT. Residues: CASSSLESGNTIYF.

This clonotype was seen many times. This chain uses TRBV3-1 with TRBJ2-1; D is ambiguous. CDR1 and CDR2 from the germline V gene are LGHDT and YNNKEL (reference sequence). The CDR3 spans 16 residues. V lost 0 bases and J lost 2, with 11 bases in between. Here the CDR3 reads CASSQDYGPPYNEQFF. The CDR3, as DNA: TGTGCCAGCAGCCAAGATTACGGGCCCCCCTACAATGAGCAGTTCTTC.

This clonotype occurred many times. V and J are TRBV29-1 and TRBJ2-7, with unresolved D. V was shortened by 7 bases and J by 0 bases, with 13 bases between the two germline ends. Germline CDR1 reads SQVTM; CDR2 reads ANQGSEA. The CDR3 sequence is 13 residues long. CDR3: CSAARVGSYEQYF. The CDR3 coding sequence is TGCAGCGCTGCACGGGTTGGCTCCTACGAGCAGTACTTC.

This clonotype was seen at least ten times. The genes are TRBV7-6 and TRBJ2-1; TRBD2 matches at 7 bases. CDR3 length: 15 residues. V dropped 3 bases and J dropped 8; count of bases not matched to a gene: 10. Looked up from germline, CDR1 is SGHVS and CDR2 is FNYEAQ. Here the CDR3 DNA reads TGTGCCAGCAGCTTTCTAGCGGCCGGCCGACATGAGCAGTTCTTC. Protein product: CASSFLAAGRHEQFF.

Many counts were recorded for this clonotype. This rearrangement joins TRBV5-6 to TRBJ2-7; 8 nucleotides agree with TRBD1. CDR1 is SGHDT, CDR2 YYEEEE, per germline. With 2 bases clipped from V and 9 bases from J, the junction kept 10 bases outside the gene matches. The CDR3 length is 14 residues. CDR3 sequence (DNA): TGTGCCAGCAGCTTAAGTGGACAGGGTGAGAGGCAGTACTTC. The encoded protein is CASSLSGQGERQYF.

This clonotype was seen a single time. CDR3 amino acids: CASSRSQGRAEAFF. The CDR3 DNA reads as TGTGCCAGCAGCAGGTCACAGGGGAGGGCTGAAGCTTTCTTT. The chain links TRBV7-9 to TRBJ1-1, with 7 bases aligning to TRBD1. Germline V CDR1 and CDR2: SEHNR, FQNEAQ (reference sequence). CDR3 length: 14 amino acids. V was pared by 5 bases and J by 6 bases, with 9 bases of the junction left unmatched.

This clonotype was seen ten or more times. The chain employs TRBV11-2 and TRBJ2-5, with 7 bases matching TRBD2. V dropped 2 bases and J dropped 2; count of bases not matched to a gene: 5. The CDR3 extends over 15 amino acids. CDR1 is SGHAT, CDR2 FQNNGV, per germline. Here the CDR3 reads CASSLSGTTQETQYF. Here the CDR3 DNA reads TGTGCCAGCAGCTTAAGCGGGACTACACAAGAGACCCAGTACTTC.

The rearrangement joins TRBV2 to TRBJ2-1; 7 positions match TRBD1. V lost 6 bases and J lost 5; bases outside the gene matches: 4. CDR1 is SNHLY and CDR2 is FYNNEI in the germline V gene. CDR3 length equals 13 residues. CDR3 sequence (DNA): TGTGCCAGCAGGCTCGGACAGGACAATGAGCAGTTCTTC. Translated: CASRLGQDNEQFF.

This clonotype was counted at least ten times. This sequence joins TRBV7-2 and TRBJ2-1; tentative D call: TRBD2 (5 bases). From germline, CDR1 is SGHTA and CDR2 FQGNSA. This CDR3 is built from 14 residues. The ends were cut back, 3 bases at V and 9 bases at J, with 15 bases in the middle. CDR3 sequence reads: CASSFNRLRGEQFF. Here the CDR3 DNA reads TGTGCCAGCAGCTTTAATCGACTCCGGGGTGAGCAGTTCTTC.

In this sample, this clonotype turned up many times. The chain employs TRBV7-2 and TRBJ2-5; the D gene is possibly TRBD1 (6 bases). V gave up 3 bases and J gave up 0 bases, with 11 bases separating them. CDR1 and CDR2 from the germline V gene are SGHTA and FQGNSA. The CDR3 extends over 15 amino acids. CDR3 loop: CASSFGQKYQETQYF. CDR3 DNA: TGTGCCAGCAGCTTCGGACAGAAGTACCAAGAGACCCAGTACTTC.

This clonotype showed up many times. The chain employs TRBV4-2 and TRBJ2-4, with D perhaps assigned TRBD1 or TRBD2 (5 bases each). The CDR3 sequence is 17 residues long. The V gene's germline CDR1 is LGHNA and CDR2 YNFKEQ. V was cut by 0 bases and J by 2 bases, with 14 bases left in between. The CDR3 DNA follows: TGTGCCAGCAGCCAAGATTCCGGGGCTGGGACCAAAAACATTCAGTACTTC. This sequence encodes CASSQDSGAGTKNIQYF.

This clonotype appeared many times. The CDR3 region has the DNA TGCGCCAGCAGCCAAAACGGGGGCAACCAAGAGACCCAGTACTTC. Its translation is CASSQNGGNQETQYF. This chain joins TRBV5-1 and TRBJ2-5; D may correspond to TRBD1 or TRBD2 (6 bases each). V lost 4 bases, J lost 0 bases, and 13 bases lay in between. The CDR3 runs 15 residues. The germline V gene has CDR1 SGHRS and CDR2 YFSETQ. The full variable domain, rest sourced from reference TRBV5-1 and TRBJ2-5, is KAGVTQTPRYLIKTRGQQVTLSCSPISGHRSVSWYQQTPGQGLQFLFEYFSETQRNKGNFPGRFSGRQFSNSRSEMNVSTLELGDSALYLCASSQNGGNQETQYFGPGTRLLVL.

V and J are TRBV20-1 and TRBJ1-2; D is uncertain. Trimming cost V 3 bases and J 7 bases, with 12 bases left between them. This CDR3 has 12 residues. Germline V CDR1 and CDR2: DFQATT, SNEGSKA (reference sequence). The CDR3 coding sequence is TGCAGTGCTAGTGTGGGGATGAGTGGCTACACCTTC. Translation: CSASVGMSGYTF.

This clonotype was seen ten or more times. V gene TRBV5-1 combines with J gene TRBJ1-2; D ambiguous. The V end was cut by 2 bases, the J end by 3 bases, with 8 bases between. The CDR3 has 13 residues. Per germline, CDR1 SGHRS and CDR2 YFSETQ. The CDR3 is CASSFDTYYGYTF. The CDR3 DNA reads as TGCGCCAGCAGCTTTGACACGTACTATGGCTACACCTTC.

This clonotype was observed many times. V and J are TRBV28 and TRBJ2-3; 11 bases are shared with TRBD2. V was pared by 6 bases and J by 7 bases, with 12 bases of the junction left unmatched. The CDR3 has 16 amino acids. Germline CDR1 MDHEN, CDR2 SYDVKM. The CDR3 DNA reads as TGTGCCAGCAGCCGCCGACTAGCGGGGACCTATTATACGCAGTATTTT. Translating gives CASSRRLAGTYYTQYF.

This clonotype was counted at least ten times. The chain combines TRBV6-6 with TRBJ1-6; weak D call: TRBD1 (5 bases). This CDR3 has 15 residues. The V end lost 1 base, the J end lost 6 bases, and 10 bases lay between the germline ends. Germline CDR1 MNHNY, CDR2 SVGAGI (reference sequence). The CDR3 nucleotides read TGTGCCAGCAGTTACTTGGCAGGGACTAATTCACCCCTCCACTTT. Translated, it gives CASSYLAGTNSPLHF.

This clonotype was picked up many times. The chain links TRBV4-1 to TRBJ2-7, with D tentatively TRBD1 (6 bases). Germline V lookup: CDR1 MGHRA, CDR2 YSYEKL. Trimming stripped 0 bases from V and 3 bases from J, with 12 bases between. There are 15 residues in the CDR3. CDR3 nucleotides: TGCGCCAGCAGCCAAGATCTCGGACAGAACTACGAGCAGTACTTC. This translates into CASSQDLGQNYEQYF.

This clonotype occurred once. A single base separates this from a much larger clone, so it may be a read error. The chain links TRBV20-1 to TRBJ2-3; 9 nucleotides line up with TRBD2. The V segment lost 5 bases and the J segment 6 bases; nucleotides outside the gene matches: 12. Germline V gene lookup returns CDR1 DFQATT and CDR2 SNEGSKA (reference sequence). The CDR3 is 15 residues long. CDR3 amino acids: CSAENSGSNVDTQYF. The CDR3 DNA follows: TGCAGTGCTGAAAATAGCGGGAGCAATGTGGATACGCAGTATTTT.

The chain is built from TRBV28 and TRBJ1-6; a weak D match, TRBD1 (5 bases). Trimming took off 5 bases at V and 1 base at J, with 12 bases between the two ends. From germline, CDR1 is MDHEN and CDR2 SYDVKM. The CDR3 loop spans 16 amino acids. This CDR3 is CASSPVGTSYNSPLHF. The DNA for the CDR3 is TGTGCCAGCAGTCCCGTTGGGACTTCCTATAATTCACCCCTCCACTTT.

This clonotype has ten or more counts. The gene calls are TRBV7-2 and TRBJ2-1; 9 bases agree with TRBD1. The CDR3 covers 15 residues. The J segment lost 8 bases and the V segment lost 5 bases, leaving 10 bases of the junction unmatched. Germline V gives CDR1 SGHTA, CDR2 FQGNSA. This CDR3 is CASSRTGVGGYEQFF. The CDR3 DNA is TGTGCCAGCAGCCGGACAGGGGTAGGTGGATATGAGCAGTTCTTC.

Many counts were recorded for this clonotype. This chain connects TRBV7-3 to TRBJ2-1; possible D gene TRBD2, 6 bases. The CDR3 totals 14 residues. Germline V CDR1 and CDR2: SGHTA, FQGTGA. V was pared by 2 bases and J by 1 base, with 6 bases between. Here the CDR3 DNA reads TGTGCCAGCAGCTTAGGGGGGTCCTACAATGAGCAGTTCTTC. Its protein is CASSLGGSYNEQFF.

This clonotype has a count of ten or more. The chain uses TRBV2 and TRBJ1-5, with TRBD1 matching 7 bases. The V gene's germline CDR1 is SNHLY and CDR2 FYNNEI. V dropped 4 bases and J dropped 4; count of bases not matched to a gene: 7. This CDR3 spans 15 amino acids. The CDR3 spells CASSATGTENQPQHF. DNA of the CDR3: TGTGCCAGCAGTGCAACCGGGACAGAGAATCAGCCCCAGCATTTT.